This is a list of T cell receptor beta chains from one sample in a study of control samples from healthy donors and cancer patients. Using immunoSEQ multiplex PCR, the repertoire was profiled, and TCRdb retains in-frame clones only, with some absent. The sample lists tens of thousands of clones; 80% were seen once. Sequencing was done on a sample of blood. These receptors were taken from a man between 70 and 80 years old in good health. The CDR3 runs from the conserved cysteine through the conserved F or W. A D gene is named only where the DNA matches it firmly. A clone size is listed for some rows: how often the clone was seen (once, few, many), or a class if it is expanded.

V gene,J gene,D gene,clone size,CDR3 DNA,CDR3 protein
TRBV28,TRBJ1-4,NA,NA,TGTGCCAGCAGAAACGGGGGGGAGAAACTGTTTTTT,CASRNGGEKLFF
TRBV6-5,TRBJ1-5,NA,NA,TGTGCCAGCAGTTCACGGTCAGGGGTCCTACATCAGCCCCAGCATTTT,CASSSRSGVLHQPQHF
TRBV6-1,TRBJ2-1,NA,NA,TGTGCCAGCAGTGAGCTTTGGACCAGAAAAAACAATGAGCAGTTCTTC,CASSELWTRKNNEQFF
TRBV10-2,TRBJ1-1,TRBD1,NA,TGCGCCAGCAGTGCTCCGGGACAGGGTTCTGAAGCTTTCTTT,CASSAPGQGSEAFF
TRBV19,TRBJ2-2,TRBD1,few,TGTGCCAGTAGTTTCAACAGGGGGGTCGGGGAGCTGTTTTTT,CASSFNRGVGELFF
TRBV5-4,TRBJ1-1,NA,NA,TGTGCCAGCAGCCTGGGAGGGTGGATGAACACTGAAGCTTTCTTT,CASSLGGWMNTEAFF
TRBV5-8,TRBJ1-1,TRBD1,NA,TGTGCCAGCAGCCCGAGGTTTGGGACAGGGTCTGAAGCTTTCTTT,CASSPRFGTGSEAFF
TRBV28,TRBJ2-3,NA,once,TGTGCCAGCAGAGAGATTACAGGGTCGGACCGAGATACGCAGTATTTT,CASREITGSDRDTQYF
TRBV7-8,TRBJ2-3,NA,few,TGTGCCAGCAGCTTAAGGTCCATCGATACGCAGTATTTT,CASSLRSIDTQYF
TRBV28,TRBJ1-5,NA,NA,TGTGCCAGCAGAGGGTCTGGTCAGCCCCAGCATTTT,CASRGSGQPQHF
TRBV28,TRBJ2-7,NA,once,TGTGCCAGCAGTTTATCCAGCGGACCCTACGAGCAGTACTTC,CASSLSSGPYEQYF
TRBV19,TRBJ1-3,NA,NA,TGTGCCAGTAGTATAAGTCAGGGTTTCGGAAACACCATATATTTT,CASSISQGFGNTIYF
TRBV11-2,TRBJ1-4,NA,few,TGTGCCAGCAGCTCCTTAAAGGGGCTTGGTGAAAAACTGTTTTTT,CASSSLKGLGEKLFF
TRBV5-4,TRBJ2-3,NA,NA,TGTGCCAGCAATCGAGGGGAGGCGAGTGCTAGCACAGATACGCAGTATTTT,CASNRGEASASTDTQYF
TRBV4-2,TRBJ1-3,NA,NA,TGTGCCAGCAGCCAAGTTCAAGGGGGAAACACCATATATTTT,CASSQVQGGNTIYF
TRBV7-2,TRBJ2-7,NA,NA,TGTGCCAGCAGCTTAGGGGGGGCAGGGAAGCCCTACGAGCAGTACTTC,CASSLGGAGKPYEQYF
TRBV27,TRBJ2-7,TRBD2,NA,TGTGCCAGCAGTTTCAGCGGGGGGGCCTACGAGCAGTACTTC,CASSFSGGAYEQYF
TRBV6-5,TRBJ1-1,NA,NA,TGTGCCAGCAGTCCCTCGGTAGTACAGAACACTGAAGCTTTCTTT,CASSPSVVQNTEAFF
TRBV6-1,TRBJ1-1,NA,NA,TGTGCCAGCAGTGAAACGCAGGGATTCACTGAAGCTTTCTTT,CASSETQGFTEAFF
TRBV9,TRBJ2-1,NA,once,TGTGCCAGCAGCGCTCAGGGGAACTCCTACAATGAGCAGTTCTTC,CASSAQGNSYNEQFF
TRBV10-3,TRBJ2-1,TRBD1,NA,TGTGCCATAAAACAGGGGAGCTCCTACAATGAGCAGTTCTTC,CAIKQGSSYNEQFF
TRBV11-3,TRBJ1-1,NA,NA,TGTGCCAGCAGCTTACAGGGCGGCGACACTGAAGCTTTCTTT,CASSLQGGDTEAFF
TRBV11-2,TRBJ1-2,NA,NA,TGTGCCAGTATGGGCAGGTCTTATGGCTACACCTTC,CASMGRSYGYTF
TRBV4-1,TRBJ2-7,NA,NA,TGCGCCAGCAGCCATCTAGTGACGGCCGTCTACGAGCAGTACTTC,CASSHLVTAVYEQYF
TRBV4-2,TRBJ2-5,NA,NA,TGTGCCAGCAGCCGCAGGCAGGGTCCTCAAGAGACCCAGTACTTC,CASSRRQGPQETQYF
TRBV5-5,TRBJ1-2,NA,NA,TGTGCCAGCAGCTTGGTCGGTGATTACACCTTC,CASSLVGDYTF
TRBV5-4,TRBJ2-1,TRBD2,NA,TGTGCCAGCAGCTTGGGGGCCGGGACTAGCGGGAACAATGAGCAGTTCTTC,CASSLGAGTSGNNEQFF
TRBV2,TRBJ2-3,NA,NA,TGTGCCAGCAGTGATCAGGCAGATACGCAGTATTTT,CASSDQADTQYF
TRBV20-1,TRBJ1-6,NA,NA,TGCAGTGCTAGTAGGACAATGAATTCACCCCTCCACTTT,CSASRTMNSPLHF
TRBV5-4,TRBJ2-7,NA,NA,TGTGCCAGCAGCCTTTTTTCCGGCTACGAGCAGTACTTC,CASSLFSGYEQYF
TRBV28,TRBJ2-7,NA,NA,TGTGCCAGCAGTTTAGGGCCCGTTTCAGGGGGGTACGAGCAGTACTTC,CASSLGPVSGGYEQYF
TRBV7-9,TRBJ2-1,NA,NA,TGTGCCAGCAGCTTGGCCAGATCTTCAGGGGAGCAGTTCTTC,CASSLARSSGEQFF
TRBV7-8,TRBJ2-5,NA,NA,TGTGCCAGCAGCCGCGGCGGTTCTAGCACCCAAGAGACCCAGTACTTC,CASSRGGSSTQETQYF
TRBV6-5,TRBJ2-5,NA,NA,TGTGCCAGCAGCCGGGGACTGTACCAAGAGACCCAGTACTTC,CASSRGLYQETQYF
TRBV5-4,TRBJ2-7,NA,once,TGTGCCAGCAGCTTGGTGGGGGGAGGCCTCTCCTACGAGCAGTACTTC,CASSLVGGGLSYEQYF
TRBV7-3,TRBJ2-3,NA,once,TGTGCCAGCAGCTCCAGGGGTTGGGATACGCAGTATTTT,CASSSRGWDTQYF
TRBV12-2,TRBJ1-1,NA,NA,TGTGCAAGTCGCTTAGCGGAGGGGGGGCCCTTGAACACTGAAGCTTTCTTT,CASRLAEGGPLNTEAFF
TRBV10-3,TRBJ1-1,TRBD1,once,TGTGCCATCAGGGCTACAGGGGGGGACACTGAAGCTTTCTTT,CAIRATGGDTEAFF
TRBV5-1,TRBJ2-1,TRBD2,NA,TGCGCCAGCAGCTTGGCCCTAGCGGGAGGGCGTAGTGGCAATGAGCAGTTCTTC,CASSLALAGGRSGNEQFF
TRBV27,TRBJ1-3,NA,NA,TGTGCCAGCAGTAGCAGGGGTGGGAGAAACACCATATATTTT,CASSSRGGRNTIYF
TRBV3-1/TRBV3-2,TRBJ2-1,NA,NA,TGTGCCAGCAGCCAAGGTAGAATTGGTATTCAGTTCTTC,CASSQGRIGIQFF
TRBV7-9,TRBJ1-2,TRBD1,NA,TGTGCCAGCAGCCGCTTACAGGGGGATAACTATGGCTACACCTTC,CASSRLQGDNYGYTF
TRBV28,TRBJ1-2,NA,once,TGTGCCAGCAGTTTCGGGGGGGCGGGCTACACCTTC,CASSFGGAGYTF
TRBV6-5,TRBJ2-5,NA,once,TGTGCCAGCATTCCCGGGCCAGGGGAAGAGACCCAGTACTTC,CASIPGPGEETQYF
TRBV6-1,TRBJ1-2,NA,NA,TGTGCCAGCAGTGAAGCAGGGACCCGCGGCTACACCTTC,CASSEAGTRGYTF
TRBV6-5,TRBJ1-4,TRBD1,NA,TGTGCCAGCAGTAAGGACAGGGGGGATGAAAAACTGTTTTTT,CASSKDRGDEKLFF
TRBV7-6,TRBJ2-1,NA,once,TGTGCCAGCAGCTTAATTTCCGGCCCCTACAATGAGCAGTTCTTC,CASSLISGPYNEQFF
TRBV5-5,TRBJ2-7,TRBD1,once,TGTGCCAGCTCGAGACAGGGATCCGGGACACTCGAGCAGTACTTC,CASSRQGSGTLEQYF
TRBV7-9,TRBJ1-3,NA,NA,TGTGCCAGCAGCTTAACCGGACAGTCTGGAAACACCATATATTTT,CASSLTGQSGNTIYF
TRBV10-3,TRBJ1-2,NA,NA,TGTGCCATCAGTGCAGCCCTTATCCCCAACTATGGCTACACCTTC,CAISAALIPNYGYTF
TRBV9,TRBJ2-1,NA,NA,TGTGCCAGCAGCGTAGTTCCAGACTACAATGAGCAGTTCTTC,CASSVVPDYNEQFF
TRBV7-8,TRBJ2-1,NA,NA,TGTGCCAGCAGCGCCTACAGGTCTGGCTCCTACAATGAGCAGTTCTTC,CASSAYRSGSYNEQFF
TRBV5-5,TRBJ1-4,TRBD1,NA,TGTGCCAGCAGCTTCCGGATAGGGCAGGGGGAAGAAAAACTGTTTTTT,CASSFRIGQGEEKLFF
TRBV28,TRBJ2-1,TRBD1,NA,TGTGCCAGCAGTTCACACCCCGGGACAGGGTTGGGGGCCTACAATGAGCAGTTCTTC,CASSSHPGTGLGAYNEQFF